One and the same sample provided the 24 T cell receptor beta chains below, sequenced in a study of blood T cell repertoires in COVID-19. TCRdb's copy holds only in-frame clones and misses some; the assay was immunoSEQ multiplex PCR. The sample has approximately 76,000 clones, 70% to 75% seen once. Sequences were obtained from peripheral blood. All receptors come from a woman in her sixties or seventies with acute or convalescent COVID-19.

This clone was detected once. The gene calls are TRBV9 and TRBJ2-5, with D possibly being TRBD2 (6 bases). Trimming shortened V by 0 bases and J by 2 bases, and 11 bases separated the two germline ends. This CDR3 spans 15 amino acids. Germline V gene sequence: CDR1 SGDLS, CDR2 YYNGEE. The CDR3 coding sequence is TGTGCCAGCAGCGTAGGCGGGGCCGATCAAGAGACCCAGTACTTC. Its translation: CASSVGGADQETQYF.

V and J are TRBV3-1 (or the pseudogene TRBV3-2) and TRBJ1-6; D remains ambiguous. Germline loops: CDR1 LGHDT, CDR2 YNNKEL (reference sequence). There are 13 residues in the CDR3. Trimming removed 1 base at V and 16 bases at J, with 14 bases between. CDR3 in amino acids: CASSQVIGSELHF. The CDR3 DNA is TGTGCCAGCAGCCAAGTTATAGGCAGCGAGCTCCACTTT.

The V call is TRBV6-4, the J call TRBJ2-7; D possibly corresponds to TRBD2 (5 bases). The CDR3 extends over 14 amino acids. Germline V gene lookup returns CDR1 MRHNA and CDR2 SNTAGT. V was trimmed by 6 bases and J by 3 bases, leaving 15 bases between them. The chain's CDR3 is CASRETVTSYEQYF. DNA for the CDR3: TGTGCCAGCAGGGAGACCGTAACTAGCTACGAGCAGTACTTC.

The CDR3 DNA reads TGTGCCAGCAGTCTCCATGGGGGGGTTAACTATGGCTACACCTTC. Protein: CASSLHGGVNYGYTF. This sequence joins TRBV6-5 and TRBJ1-2; tentatively, D is TRBD1 (5 bases). The CDR3 is made up of 15 amino acids. Germline CDR1 reads MNHEY; CDR2 reads SVGAGI. Trimming cost V 5 bases and J 1 base, with 14 bases left between them.

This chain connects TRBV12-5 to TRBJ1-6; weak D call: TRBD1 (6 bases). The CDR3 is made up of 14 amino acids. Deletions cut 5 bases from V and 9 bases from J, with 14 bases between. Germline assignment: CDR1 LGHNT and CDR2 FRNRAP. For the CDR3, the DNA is TGTGCTAGTGGTACAGGGTCCGAGGGTTCACCCCTCCACTTT. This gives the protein CASGTGSEGSPLHF.

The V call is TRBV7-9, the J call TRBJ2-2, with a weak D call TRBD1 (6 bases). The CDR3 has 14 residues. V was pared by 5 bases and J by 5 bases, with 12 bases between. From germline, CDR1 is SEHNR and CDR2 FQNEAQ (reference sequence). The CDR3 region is CASSRRTETGELFF. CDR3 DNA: TGTGCCAGCAGCCGCAGGACAGAGACCGGGGAGCTGTTTTTT.

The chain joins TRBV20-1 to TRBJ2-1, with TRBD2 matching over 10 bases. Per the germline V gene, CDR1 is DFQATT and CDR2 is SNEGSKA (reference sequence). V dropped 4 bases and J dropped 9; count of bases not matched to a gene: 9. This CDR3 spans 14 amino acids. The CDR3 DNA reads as TGCAGTGCTAATGAACTAGCGGGACTAGGTGAGCAGTTCTTC. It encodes CSANELAGLGEQFF.

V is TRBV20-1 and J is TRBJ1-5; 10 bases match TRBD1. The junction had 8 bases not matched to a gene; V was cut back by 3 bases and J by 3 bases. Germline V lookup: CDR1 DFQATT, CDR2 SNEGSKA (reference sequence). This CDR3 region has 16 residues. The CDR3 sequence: CSASQDRGLFNQPQHF. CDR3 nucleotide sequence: TGCAGTGCTAGTCAGGACAGGGGGTTATTCAATCAGCCCCAGCATTTT.

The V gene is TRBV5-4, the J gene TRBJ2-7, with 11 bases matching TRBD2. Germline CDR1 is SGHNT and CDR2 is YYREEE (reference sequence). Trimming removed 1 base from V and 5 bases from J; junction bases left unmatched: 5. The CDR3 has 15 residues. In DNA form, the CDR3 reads TGTGCCAGCAGCTTGTTCCTAGCGGGAGGAGACGAGCAGTACTTC. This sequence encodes CASSLFLAGGDEQYF.

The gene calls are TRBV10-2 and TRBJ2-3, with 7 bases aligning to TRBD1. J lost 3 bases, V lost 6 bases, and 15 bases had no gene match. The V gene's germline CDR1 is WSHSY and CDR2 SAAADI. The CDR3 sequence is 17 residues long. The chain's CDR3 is CASREGQTLLRTDTQYF. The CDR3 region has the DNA TGCGCCAGCAGAGAGGGACAGACCCTACTCAGGACAGATACGCAGTATTTT.

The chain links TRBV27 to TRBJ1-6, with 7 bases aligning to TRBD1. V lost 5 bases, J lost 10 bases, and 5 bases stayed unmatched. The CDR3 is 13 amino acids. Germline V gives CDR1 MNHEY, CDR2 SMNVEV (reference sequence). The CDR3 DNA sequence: TGTGCCAGCAGTGACAGGGAAGGGTCACCCCTCCACTTT. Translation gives CASSDREGSPLHF.

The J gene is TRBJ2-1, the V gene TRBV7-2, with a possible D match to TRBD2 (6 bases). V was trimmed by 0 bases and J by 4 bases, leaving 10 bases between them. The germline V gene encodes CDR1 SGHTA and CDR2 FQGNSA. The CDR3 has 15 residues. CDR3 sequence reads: CASSLALGGYNEQFF. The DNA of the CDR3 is TGTGCCAGCAGCTTAGCGTTGGGGGGTTACAATGAGCAGTTCTTC.

CDR3 loop: CASGEGGPYEQYF. DNA of the CDR3: TGTGCCAGCGGAGAAGGGGGACCCTACGAGCAGTACTTC. The rearrangement joins TRBV7-2 to TRBJ2-7; possible D gene TRBD1, 6 bases. The CDR3 runs to 13 residues. V was cut by 8 bases and J by 2 bases, with 13 bases left in between. Germline values: CDR1 SGHTA, CDR2 FQGNSA.

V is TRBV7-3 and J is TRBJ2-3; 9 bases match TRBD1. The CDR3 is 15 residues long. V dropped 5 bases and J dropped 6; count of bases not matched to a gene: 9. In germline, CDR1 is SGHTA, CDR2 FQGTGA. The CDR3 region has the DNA TGTGCCAGCAGCCGGACAGGGGCCGATCGGGATACGCAGTATTTT. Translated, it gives CASSRTGADRDTQYF. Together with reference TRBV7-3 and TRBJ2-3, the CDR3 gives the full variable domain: GAGVSQTPSNKVTEKGKYVELRCDPISGHTALYWYRQSLGQGPEFLIYFQGTGAADDSGLPNDRFFAVRPEGSVSTLKIQRTERGDSAVYLCASSRTGADRDTQYFGPGTRLTVL.

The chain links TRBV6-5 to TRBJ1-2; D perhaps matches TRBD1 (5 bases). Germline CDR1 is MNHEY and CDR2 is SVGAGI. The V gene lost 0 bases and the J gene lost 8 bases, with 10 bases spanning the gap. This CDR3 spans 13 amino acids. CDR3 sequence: CASSYSMGGGYTF. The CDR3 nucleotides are TGTGCCAGCAGTTACTCGATGGGGGGAGGCTACACCTTC.

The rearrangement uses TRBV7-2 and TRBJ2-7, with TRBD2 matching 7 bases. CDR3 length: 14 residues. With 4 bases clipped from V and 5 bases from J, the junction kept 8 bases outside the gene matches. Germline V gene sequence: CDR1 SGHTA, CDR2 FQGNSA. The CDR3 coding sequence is TGTGCCAGCAGCTCCAGCGGGACTATGGACGAGCAGTACTTC. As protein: CASSSSGTMDEQYF.

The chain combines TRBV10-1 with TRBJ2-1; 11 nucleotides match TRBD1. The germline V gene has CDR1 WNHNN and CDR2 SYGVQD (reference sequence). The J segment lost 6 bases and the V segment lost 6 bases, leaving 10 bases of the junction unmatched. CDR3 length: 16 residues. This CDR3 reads CASSPNPGTGGNEQFF. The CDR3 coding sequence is TGCGCCAGCAGCCCCAATCCCGGGACAGGGGGCAATGAGCAGTTCTTC.

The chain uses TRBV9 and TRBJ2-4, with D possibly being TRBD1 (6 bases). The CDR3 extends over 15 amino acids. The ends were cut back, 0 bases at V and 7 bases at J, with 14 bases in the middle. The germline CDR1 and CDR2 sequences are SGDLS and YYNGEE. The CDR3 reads CASSVATGQGNIQYF. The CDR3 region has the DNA TGTGCCAGCAGCGTAGCAACAGGGCAGGGGAACATTCAGTACTTC.

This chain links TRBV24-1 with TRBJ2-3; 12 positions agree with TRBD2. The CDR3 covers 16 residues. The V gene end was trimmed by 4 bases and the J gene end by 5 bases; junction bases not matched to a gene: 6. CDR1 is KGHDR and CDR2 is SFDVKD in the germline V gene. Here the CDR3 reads CATSDPSGRARDTQYF. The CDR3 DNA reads TGTGCCACCAGTGACCCTAGCGGGAGGGCCAGAGATACGCAGTATTTT.

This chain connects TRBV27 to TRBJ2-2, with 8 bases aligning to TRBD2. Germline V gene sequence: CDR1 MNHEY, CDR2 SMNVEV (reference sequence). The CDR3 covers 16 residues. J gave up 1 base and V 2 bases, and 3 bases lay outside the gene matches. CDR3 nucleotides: TGTGCCAGCAGTTTACTTCTAGCGGGGAACACCGGGGAGCTGTTTTTT. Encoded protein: CASSLLLAGNTGELFF.

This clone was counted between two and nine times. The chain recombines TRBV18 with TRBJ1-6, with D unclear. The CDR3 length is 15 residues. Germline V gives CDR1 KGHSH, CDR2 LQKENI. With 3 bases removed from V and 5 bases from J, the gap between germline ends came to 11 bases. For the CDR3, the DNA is TGTGCCAGCTCACCGCCCGGCGGAAATAATTCACCCCTCCACTTT. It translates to CASSPPGGNNSPLHF.

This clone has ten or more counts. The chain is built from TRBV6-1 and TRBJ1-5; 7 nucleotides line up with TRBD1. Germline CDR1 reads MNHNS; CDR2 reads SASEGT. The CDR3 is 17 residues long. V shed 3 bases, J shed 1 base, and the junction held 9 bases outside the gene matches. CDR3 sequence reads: CASSDAQGTVSNQPQHF. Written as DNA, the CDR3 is TGTGCCAGCAGTGATGCACAAGGGACAGTCAGCAATCAGCCCCAGCATTTT.

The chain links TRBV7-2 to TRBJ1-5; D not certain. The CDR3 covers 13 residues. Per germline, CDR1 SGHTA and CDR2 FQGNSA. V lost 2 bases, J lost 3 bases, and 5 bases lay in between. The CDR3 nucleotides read TGTGCCAGCAGCTTACCCAACAATCAGCCCCAGCATTTT. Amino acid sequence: CASSLPNNQPQHF.

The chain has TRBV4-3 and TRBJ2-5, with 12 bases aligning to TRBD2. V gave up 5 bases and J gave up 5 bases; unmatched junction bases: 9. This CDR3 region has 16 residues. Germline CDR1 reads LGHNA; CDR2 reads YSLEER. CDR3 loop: CASSKLAGGPEETQYF. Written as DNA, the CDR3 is TGCGCCAGCAGCAAGCTAGCGGGAGGGCCGGAGGAGACCCAGTACTTC.